A selection of T cell receptor beta chains follows, all from one sample in a study of B cell selection in AIRE deficiency. This table comes from immunoSEQ multiplex PCR, and its TCRdb copy is limited to in-frame clones, with some not included. This table has about 18,000 clones, approximately 94% appearing once. The sample consisted of CD4+CD25+ Tregs sorted from PBMCs. The receptors were sampled from a human donor in good health. CDR3s include the opening cysteine and the closing phenylalanine or tryptophan. The order of the fields is V gene, clone size, D gene, J gene, CDR3 DNA, CDR3 protein. The D gene is left open where the match is weak. Rows give clone size only sometimes, using once, few, many, or a class for an expanded clone.

v_call: TRBV18
clone_size: -
d_call: TRBD1
j_call: TRBJ1-3
cdr3_nt: TGTGCCAGCGTCATCGACAGGGCATTCTCTGGAAACACCATATATTTT
cdr3_aa: CASVIDRAFSGNTIYF

v_call: TRBV11-2
clone_size: -
d_call: -
j_call: TRBJ1-1
cdr3_nt: TGTGCCAGCAGCCCTGGACGAGGGGTCACTGAAGCTTTCTTT
cdr3_aa: CASSPGRGVTEAFF

v_call: TRBV7-8
clone_size: once
d_call: TRBD2
j_call: TRBJ2-7
cdr3_nt: TGTGCCAGCAGCTTGAGGACTAGCGGCCCCTACGAGCAGTACTTC
cdr3_aa: CASSLRTSGPYEQYF

v_call: TRBV6-6
clone_size: -
d_call: TRBD2
j_call: TRBJ2-2
cdr3_nt: TGTGCCAGCAGTTACCGGCGGGGGGCCGGGGAGCTGTTTTTT
cdr3_aa: CASSYRRGAGELFF

v_call: TRBV9
clone_size: -
d_call: TRBD2
j_call: TRBJ2-1
cdr3_nt: TGTGCCAGCAGCGTAGTTAGCGGGAGCCACTACAATGAGCAGTTCTTC
cdr3_aa: CASSVVSGSHYNEQFF

v_call: TRBV5-1
clone_size: -
d_call: TRBD2
j_call: TRBJ2-1
cdr3_nt: TGCGCCAGCAGCTTGGTTCGGACTAGCGGGTCCAATGAGCAGTTCTTC
cdr3_aa: CASSLVRTSGSNEQFF

v_call: TRBV7-9
clone_size: once
d_call: TRBD1
j_call: TRBJ2-1
cdr3_nt: TGTGCCAGCAGCTCGTCCAGGGGGCGCCTCTACAATGAGCAGTTCTTC
cdr3_aa: CASSSSRGRLYNEQFF

v_call: TRBV6-1
clone_size: -
d_call: -
j_call: TRBJ1-2
cdr3_nt: TGTGCCAGCAGTCCAGGGCCTAACTATGGCTACACCTTC
cdr3_aa: CASSPGPNYGYTF

v_call: TRBV29-1
clone_size: once
d_call: -
j_call: TRBJ2-1
cdr3_nt: TGCAGCGTCCGAGGGGGCGGGGGCTCCTACAATGAGCAGTTCTTC
cdr3_aa: CSVRGGGGSYNEQFF

v_call: TRBV7-2
clone_size: -
d_call: TRBD2
j_call: TRBJ2-3
cdr3_nt: TGTGCCAGCAGCTCAGGGACTATGGGTACGCAGTATTTT
cdr3_aa: CASSSGTMGTQYF

v_call: TRBV29-1
clone_size: -
d_call: TRBD1
j_call: TRBJ2-6
cdr3_nt: TGCAGCGCTAGGACAGGGAAACTCTTAGGGGGAGGGGCCAACGTCCTGACTTTC
cdr3_aa: CSARTGKLLGGGANVLTF

v_call: TRBV28
clone_size: -
d_call: TRBD1
j_call: TRBJ2-4
cdr3_nt: TGTGCCAGCAAGGTGGCAGGGGGCGAAAACATTCAGTACTTC
cdr3_aa: CASKVAGGENIQYF

v_call: TRBV9
clone_size: -
d_call: TRBD2
j_call: TRBJ2-2
cdr3_nt: TGTGCCAGCAGACTAGCGGGGAACACCGGGGAGCTGTTTTTT
cdr3_aa: CASRLAGNTGELFF

v_call: TRBV5-4
clone_size: -
d_call: TRBD2
j_call: TRBJ2-5
cdr3_nt: TGTGCCAGCAGCTTGGCCCCTCTAGCGGCCCAAGAGACCCAGTACTTC
cdr3_aa: CASSLAPLAAQETQYF

v_call: TRBV19
clone_size: -
d_call: TRBD2
j_call: TRBJ2-1
cdr3_nt: TGTGCCAGTAGTACCCCTAGCGGGAGGGCCAAGGGGGAGCAGTTCTTC
cdr3_aa: CASSTPSGRAKGEQFF

v_call: TRBV5-1
clone_size: once
d_call: -
j_call: TRBJ1-2
cdr3_nt: TGCGCCAGCAGCTTGGGGACAGACTATGGCTACACCTTC
cdr3_aa: CASSLGTDYGYTF

v_call: TRBV6-9
clone_size: once
d_call: -
j_call: TRBJ1-2
cdr3_nt: TGTGCCAGCAGGTTCGACGGACCGTATGGCTACACCTTC
cdr3_aa: CASRFDGPYGYTF

v_call: TRBV10-3
clone_size: -
d_call: TRBD1
j_call: TRBJ2-1
cdr3_nt: TGTGCCATCAGAAGGGGAAGAGGACAGGCAAGCTCCTACAATGAGCAGTTCTTC
cdr3_aa: CAIRRGRGQASSYNEQFF

v_call: TRBV19
clone_size: -
d_call: TRBD1
j_call: TRBJ1-5
cdr3_nt: TGTGCCAGTAGTCCGCAACAGGGGAGGAGCAATCAGCCCCAGCATTTT
cdr3_aa: CASSPQQGRSNQPQHF

v_call: TRBV6-6
clone_size: once
d_call: TRBD2
j_call: TRBJ2-7
cdr3_nt: TGTGCCAGCAGGACTAGCGGGAGCACCGCCTACGAGCAGTACTTC
cdr3_aa: CASRTSGSTAYEQYF

v_call: TRBV2
clone_size: -
d_call: TRBD1
j_call: TRBJ1-5
cdr3_nt: TGTGCCAGCAGTGTACAGGGGGCCTATCAGCCCCAGCATTTT
cdr3_aa: CASSVQGAYQPQHF

v_call: TRBV5-4
clone_size: -
d_call: -
j_call: TRBJ2-5
cdr3_nt: TGTGCCAGCAGCTGGGGCTCAGAGGAGACCCAGTACTTC
cdr3_aa: CASSWGSEETQYF

v_call: TRBV5-1
clone_size: once
d_call: TRBD2
j_call: TRBJ2-1
cdr3_nt: TGCGCCAGCAGCTTCTCTAGCGGGAGTGCCCTCTACAATGAGCAGTTCTTC
cdr3_aa: CASSFSSGSALYNEQFF

v_call: TRBV6-5
clone_size: -
d_call: -
j_call: TRBJ2-5
cdr3_nt: TGTGCCAGCAGTTACATGGACGCGGGGGAGACCCAGTACTTC
cdr3_aa: CASSYMDAGETQYF

v_call: TRBV7-2
clone_size: -
d_call: TRBD1
j_call: TRBJ1-2
cdr3_nt: TGTGCCAGCAGCTTAGTAATCTCGGCAGGGGGCGACTATGGCTACACCTTC
cdr3_aa: CASSLVISAGGDYGYTF

v_call: TRBV6-5
clone_size: -
d_call: -
j_call: TRBJ1-6
cdr3_nt: TGTGCCAGCAAGTTGCACAGGCCTTATAATTCACCCCTCCACTTT
cdr3_aa: CASKLHRPYNSPLHF

v_call: TRBV10-3
clone_size: -
d_call: TRBD1
j_call: TRBJ1-5
cdr3_nt: TGTGCCATCAGTAGCCAGGGGGTAGGGCCCCAGCATTTT
cdr3_aa: CAISSQGVGPQHF

v_call: TRBV28
clone_size: -
d_call: -
j_call: TRBJ2-7
cdr3_nt: TGTGCCAGCAGAGGGAGAGCCTACGAGCAGTACTTC
cdr3_aa: CASRGRAYEQYF

v_call: TRBV10-1
clone_size: -
d_call: -
j_call: TRBJ1-2
cdr3_nt: TGCGCCAGCAGTGAGGACAGACGCTGGGGCTACACCTTC
cdr3_aa: CASSEDRRWGYTF

v_call: TRBV4-3
clone_size: -
d_call: TRBD2
j_call: TRBJ2-1
cdr3_nt: TGCGCCAGCAGCCAAAAACTTTACTTAGCGGGAGGGGACAATGAGCAGTTCTTC
cdr3_aa: CASSQKLYLAGGDNEQFF

v_call: TRBV7-2
clone_size: -
d_call: -
j_call: TRBJ2-3
cdr3_nt: TGTGCCAGCAGCTTAGCATCCGGGGGCGGGTCAGATACGCAGTATTTT
cdr3_aa: CASSLASGGGSDTQYF

v_call: TRBV25-1
clone_size: -
d_call: -
j_call: TRBJ2-7
cdr3_nt: TGTGCCAGCAGTTATGGCAACTACGAGCAGTACTTC
cdr3_aa: CASSYGNYEQYF

v_call: TRBV11-2
clone_size: -
d_call: -
j_call: TRBJ2-1
cdr3_nt: TGTGCCAGCAGCTTATCGAGCGGGACATATGAGCAGTTCTTC
cdr3_aa: CASSLSSGTYEQFF

v_call: TRBV28
clone_size: -
d_call: TRBD2
j_call: TRBJ2-1
cdr3_nt: TGTGCCAGCGGTCCGGGACTAGCTTTTAATGAGCAGTTCTTC
cdr3_aa: CASGPGLAFNEQFF

v_call: TRBV5-1
clone_size: -
d_call: -
j_call: TRBJ2-3
cdr3_nt: TGCGCCAGCAGCGATACAGGGGGGGGCGCAGATACGCAGTATTTT
cdr3_aa: CASSDTGGGADTQYF

v_call: TRBV18
clone_size: -
d_call: -
j_call: TRBJ2-1
cdr3_nt: TGTGCCAGCTCACCACAAGGAGGGACCTACAATGAGCAGTTCTTC
cdr3_aa: CASSPQGGTYNEQFF

v_call: TRBV7-2
clone_size: -
d_call: -
j_call: TRBJ2-1
cdr3_nt: TGTGCCAGCTCCAGGGTCTATGAGCAGTTCTTC
cdr3_aa: CASSRVYEQFF

v_call: TRBV9
clone_size: -
d_call: -
j_call: TRBJ2-1
cdr3_nt: TGTGCCAGCAGCGTAGCCGGAGTAGGGAGTTTGAATGAGCAGTTCTTC
cdr3_aa: CASSVAGVGSLNEQFF